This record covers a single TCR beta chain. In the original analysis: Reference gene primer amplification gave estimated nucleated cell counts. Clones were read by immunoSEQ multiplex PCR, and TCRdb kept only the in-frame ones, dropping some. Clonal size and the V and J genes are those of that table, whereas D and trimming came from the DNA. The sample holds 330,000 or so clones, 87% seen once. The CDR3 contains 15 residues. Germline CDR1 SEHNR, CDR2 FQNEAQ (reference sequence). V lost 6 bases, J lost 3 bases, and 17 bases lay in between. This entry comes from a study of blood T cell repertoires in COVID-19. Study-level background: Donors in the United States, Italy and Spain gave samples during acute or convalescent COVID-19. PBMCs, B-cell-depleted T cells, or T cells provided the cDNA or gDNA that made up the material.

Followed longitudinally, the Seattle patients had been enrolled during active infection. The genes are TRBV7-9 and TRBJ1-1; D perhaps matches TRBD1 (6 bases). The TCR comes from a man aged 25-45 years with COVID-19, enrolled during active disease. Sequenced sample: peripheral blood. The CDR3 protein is CASSSGEWYDTEAFF. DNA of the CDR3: TGTGCCAGCAGTTCAGGGGAGTGGTACGACACTGAAGCTTTCTTT.